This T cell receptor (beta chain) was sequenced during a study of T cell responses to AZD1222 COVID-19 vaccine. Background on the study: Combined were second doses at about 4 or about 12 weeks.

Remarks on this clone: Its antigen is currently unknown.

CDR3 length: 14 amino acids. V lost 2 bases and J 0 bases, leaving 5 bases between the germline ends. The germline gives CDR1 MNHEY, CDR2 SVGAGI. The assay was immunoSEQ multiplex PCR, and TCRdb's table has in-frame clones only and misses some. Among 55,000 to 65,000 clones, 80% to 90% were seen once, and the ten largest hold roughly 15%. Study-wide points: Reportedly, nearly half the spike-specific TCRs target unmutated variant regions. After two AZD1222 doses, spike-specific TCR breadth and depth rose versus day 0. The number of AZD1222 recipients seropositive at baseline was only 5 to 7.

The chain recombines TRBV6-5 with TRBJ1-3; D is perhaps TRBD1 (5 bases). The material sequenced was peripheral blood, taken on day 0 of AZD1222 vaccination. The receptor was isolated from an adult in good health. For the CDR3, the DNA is TGTGCCAGCAGTTACGGGGGCTCTGGAAACACCATATATTTT. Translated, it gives CASSYGGSGNTIYF.